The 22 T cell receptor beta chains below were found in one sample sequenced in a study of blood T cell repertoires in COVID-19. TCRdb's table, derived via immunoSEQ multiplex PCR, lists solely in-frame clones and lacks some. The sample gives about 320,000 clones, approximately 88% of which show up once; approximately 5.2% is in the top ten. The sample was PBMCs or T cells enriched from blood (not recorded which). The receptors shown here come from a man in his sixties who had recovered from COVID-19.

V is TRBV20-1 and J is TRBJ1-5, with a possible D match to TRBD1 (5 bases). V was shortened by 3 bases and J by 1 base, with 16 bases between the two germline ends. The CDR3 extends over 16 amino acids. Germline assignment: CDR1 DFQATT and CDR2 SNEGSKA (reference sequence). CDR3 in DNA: TGCAGTGCTAGTGGTGGAGGGGTGATAAGCAATCAGCCCCAGCATTTT. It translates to CSASGGGVISNQPQHF.

CDR3 in amino acids: CAISPGGMEVDEQFF. CDR3 nucleotides: TGTGCCATCAGCCCGGGAGGGATGGAGGTAGATGAGCAGTTCTTC. J is TRBJ2-1 and V is TRBV10-3, with 8 bases aligning to TRBD2. Per the germline V gene, CDR1 is ENHRY and CDR2 is SYGVKD. This CDR3 region has 15 residues. The trim removed 6 bases at V and 8 bases at J, leaving 12 bases unmatched.

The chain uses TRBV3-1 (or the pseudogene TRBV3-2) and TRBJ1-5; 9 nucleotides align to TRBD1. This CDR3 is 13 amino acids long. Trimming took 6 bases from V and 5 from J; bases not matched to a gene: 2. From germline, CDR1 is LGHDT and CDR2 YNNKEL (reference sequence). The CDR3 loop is CASSGDRDQPQHF. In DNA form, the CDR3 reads TGTGCCAGCAGTGGGGACAGGGATCAGCCCCAGCATTTT.

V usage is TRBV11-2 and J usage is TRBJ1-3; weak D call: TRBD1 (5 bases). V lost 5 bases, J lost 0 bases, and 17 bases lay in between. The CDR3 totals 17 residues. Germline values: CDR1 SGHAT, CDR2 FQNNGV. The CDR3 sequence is CASSGGTDTISGNTIYF. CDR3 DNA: TGTGCCAGCAGCGGAGGGACCGACACGATCTCTGGAAACACCATATATTTT.

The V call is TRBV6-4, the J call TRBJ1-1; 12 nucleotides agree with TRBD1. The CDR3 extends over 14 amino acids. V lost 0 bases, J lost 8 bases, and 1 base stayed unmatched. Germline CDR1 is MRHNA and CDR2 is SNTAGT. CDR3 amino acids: CASSDSGTGGEAFF. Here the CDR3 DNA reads TGTGCCAGCAGTGACTCCGGGACAGGGGGCGAAGCTTTCTTT.

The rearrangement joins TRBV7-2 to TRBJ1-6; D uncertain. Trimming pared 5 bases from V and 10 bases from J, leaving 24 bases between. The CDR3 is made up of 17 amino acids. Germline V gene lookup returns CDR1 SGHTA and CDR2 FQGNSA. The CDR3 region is CASSHRRNPRAESPLHF. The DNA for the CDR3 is TGTGCCAGCAGCCACCGACGGAATCCGAGGGCAGAGTCACCCCTCCACTTT. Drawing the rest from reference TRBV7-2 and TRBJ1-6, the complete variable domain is GAGVSQSPSNKVTEKGKDVELRCDPISGHTALYWYRQSLGQGLEFLIYFQGNSAPDKSGLPSDRFSAERTGGSVSTLTIQRTQQEDSAVYLCASSHRRNPRAESPLHFGNGTRLTVT.

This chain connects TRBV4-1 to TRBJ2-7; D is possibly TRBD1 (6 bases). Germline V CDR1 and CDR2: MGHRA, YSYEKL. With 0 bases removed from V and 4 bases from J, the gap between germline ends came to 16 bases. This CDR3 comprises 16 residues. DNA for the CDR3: TGCGCCAGCAGCCAAGAAAGGCAGGGGACCTTGTACGAGCAGTACTTC. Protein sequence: CASSQERQGTLYEQYF.

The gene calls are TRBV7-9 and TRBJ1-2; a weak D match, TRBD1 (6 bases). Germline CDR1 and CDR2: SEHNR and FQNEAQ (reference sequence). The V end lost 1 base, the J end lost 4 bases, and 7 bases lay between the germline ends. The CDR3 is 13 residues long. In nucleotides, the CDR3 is TGTGCCAGCAGCTTAGAAGGGGGCTATGGCTACACCTTC. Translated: CASSLEGGYGYTF.

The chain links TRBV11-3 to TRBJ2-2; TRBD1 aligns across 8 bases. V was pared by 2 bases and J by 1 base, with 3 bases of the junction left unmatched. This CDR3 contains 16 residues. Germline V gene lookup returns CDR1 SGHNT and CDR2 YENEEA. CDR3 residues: CASSLNTGGNTGELFF. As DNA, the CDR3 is TGTGCCAGCAGCTTAAATACAGGGGGGAACACCGGGGAGCTGTTTTTT.

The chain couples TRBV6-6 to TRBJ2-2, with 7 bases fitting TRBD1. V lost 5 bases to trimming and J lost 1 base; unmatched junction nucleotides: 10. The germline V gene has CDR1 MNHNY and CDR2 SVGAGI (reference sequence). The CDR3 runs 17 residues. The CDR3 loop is CASSPPGYRGNTGELFF. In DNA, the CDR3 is TGTGCCAGCAGTCCCCCCGGGTACAGGGGGAACACCGGGGAGCTGTTTTTT.

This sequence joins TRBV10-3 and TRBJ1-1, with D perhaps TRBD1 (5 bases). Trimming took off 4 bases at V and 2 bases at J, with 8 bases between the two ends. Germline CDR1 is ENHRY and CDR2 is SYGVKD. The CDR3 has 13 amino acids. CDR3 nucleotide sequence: TGTGCCATCAGTGCCAGGGATAACACTGAAGCTTTCTTT. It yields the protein CAISARDNTEAFF.

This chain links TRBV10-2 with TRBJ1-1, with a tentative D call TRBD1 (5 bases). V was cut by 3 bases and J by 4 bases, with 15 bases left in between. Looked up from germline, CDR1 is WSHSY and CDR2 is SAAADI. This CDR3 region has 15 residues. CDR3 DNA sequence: TGCGCCAGCAGTGAAACAGGTGTTCACCCCACTGAAGCTTTCTTT. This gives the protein CASSETGVHPTEAFF.

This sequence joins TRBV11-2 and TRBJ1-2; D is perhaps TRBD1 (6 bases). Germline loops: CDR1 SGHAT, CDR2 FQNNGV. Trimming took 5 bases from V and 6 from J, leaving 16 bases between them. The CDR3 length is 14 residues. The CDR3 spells CASSRDIQSHGYTF. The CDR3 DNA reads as TGTGCCAGCAGCCGGGACATCCAAAGTCATGGCTACACCTTC.

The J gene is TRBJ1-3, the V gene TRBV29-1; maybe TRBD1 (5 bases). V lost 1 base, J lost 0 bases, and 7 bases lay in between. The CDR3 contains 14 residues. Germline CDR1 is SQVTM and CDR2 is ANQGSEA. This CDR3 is CSVEGQFSGNTIYF. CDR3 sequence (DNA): TGCAGCGTTGAAGGACAGTTCTCTGGAAACACCATATATTTT.

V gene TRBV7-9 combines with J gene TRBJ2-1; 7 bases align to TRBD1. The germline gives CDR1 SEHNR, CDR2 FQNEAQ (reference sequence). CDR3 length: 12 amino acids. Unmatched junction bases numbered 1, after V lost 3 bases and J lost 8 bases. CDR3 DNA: TGTGCCAGCAGCTTTAGGGGGCATGAGCAGTTCTTC. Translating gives CASSFRGHEQFF.

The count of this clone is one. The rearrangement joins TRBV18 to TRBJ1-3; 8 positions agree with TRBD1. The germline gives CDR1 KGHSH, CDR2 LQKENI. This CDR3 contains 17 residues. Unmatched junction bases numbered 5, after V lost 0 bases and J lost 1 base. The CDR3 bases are TGTGCCAGCTCACCACCGGGGACAGGATCGTCTGGAAACACCATATATTTT. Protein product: CASSPPGTGSSGNTIYF. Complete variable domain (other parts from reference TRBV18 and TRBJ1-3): NAGVMQNPRHLVRRRGQEARLRCSPMKGHSHVYWYRQLPEEGLKFMVYLQKENIIDESGMPKERFSAEFPKEGPSILRIQQVVRGDSAAYFCASSPPGTGSSGNTIYFGEGSWLTVV.

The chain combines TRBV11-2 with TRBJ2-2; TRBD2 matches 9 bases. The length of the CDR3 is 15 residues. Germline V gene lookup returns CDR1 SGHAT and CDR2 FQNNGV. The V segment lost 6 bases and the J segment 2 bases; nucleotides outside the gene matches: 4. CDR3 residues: CASSIAGANTGELFF. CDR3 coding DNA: TGTGCCAGCAGTATAGCGGGAGCAAACACCGGGGAGCTGTTTTTT.

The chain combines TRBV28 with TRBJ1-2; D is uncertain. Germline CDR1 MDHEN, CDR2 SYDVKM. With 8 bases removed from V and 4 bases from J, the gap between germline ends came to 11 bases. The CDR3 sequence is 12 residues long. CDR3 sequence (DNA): TGTGCCAGCTCTGCGGGGATCTATGGCTACACCTTC. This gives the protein CASSAGIYGYTF.

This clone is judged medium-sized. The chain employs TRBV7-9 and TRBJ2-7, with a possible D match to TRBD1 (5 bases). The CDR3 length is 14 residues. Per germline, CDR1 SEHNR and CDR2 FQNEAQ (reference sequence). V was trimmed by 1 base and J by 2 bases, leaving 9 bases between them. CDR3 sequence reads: CASSLEQATYEQYF. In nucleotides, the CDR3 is TGTGCCAGCAGCTTAGAACAGGCAACCTACGAGCAGTACTTC. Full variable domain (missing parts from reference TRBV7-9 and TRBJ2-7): DTGVSQNPRHKITKRGQNVTFRCDPISEHNRLYWYRQTLGQGPEFLTYFQNEAQLEKSRLLSDRFSAERPKGSFSTLEIQRTEQGDSAMYLCASSLEQATYEQYFGPGTRLTVT.

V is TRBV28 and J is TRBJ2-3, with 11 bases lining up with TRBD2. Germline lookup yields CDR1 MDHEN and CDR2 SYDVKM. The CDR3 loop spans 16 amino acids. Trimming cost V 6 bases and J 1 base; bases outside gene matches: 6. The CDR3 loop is CASRTPGLAGTDTQYF. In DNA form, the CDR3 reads TGTGCCAGCAGGACACCGGGACTAGCGGGCACAGATACGCAGTATTTT.

The CDR3 region is CATKAAGVMYGELFF. CDR3 nucleotides: TGTGCCACCAAAGCCGCGGGAGTTATGTACGGGGAGCTGTTTTTT. The rearrangement joins TRBV6-5 to TRBJ2-2; TRBD2 agrees at 7 bases. This CDR3 has 15 amino acids. Germline V gene sequence: CDR1 MNHEY, CDR2 SVGAGI. V lost 10 bases, J lost 7 bases, and 15 bases stayed unmatched.

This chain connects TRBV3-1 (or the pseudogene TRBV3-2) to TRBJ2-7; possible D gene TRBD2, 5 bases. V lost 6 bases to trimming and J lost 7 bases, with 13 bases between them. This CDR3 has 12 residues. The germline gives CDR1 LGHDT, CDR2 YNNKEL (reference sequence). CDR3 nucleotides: TGTGCCAGCAGGTACCTCGGAGGAGAGCAGTACTTC. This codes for CASRYLGGEQYF.